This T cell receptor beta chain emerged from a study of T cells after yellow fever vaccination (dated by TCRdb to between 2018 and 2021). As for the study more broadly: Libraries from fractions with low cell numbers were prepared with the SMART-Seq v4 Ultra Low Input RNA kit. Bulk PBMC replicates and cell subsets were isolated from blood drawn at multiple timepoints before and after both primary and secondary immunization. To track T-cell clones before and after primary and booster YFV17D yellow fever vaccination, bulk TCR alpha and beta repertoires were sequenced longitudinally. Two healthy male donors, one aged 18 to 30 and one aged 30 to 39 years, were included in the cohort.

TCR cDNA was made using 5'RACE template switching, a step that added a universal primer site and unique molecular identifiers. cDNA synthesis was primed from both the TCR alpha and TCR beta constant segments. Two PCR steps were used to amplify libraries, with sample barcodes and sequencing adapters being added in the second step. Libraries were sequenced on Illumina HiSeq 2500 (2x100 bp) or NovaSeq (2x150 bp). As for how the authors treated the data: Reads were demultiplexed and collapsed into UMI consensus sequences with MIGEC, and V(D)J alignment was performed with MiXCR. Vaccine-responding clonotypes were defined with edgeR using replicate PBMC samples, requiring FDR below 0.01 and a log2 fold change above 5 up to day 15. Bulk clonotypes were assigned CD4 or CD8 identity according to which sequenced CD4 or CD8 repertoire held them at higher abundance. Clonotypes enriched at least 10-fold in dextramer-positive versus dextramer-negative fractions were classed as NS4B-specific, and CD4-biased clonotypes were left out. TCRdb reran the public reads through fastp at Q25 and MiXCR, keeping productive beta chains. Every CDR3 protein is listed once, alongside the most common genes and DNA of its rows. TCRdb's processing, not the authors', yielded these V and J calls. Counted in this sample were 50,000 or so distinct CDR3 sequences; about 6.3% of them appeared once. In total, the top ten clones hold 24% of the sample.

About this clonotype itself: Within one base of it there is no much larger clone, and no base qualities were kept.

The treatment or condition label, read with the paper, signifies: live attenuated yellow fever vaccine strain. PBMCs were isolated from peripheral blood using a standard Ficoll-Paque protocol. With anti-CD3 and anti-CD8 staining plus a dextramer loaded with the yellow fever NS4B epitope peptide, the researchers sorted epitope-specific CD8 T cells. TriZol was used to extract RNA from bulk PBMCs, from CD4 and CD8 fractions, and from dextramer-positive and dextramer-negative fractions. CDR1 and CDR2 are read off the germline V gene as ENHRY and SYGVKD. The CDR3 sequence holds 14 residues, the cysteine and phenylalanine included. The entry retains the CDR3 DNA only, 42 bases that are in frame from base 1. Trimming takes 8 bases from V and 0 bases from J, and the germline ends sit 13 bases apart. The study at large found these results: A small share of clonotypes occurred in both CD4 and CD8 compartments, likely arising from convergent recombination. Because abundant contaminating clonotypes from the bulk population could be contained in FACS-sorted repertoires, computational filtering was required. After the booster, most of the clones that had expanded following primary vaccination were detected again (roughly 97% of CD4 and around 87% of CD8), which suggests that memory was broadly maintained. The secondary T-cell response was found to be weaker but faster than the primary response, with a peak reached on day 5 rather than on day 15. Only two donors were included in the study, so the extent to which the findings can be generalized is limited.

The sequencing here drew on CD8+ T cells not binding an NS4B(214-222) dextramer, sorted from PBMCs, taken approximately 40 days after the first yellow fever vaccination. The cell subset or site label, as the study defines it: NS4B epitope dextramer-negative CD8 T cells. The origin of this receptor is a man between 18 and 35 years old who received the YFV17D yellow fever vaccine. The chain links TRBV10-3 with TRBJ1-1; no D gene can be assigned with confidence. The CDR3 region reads CAIAGDKMNTEAFF. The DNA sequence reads TGTGCCATCGCCGGGGATAAAATGAACACTGAAGCTTTCTTT.